A single sample gave rise to the 12 T cell receptor beta chains below, sequenced in a study of T cell responses to AZD1222 COVID-19 vaccine. The repertoire was sequenced with immunoSEQ multiplex PCR; TCRdb's copy has only in-frame clones and lacks some. The data contain roughly 160,000 clones, approximately 90% of them singletons. The sequencing used peripheral blood, collected on day 0 of MenACWY control vaccination. The receptors stem from an adult in good health.

This chain joins TRBV5-1 and TRBJ2-7, with 10 bases lining up with TRBD2. This CDR3 spans 15 amino acids. Germline V gives CDR1 SGHRS, CDR2 YFSETQ. Unmatched junction bases numbered 4, after V lost 1 base and J lost 3 bases. Written as DNA, the CDR3 is TGCGCCAGCAGCTTGACTAGCGGGGAAGTCTACGAGCAGTACTTC. Translating it yields CASSLTSGEVYEQYF.

The chain carries TRBV19 and TRBJ2-7, with TRBD2 matching over 9 bases. This CDR3 is built from 14 residues. Germline V gene data show CDR1 as LNHDA and CDR2 as SQIVND (reference sequence). V trimming: 5 bases; J trimming: 4 bases; junction bases outside the gene matches: 6. The CDR3 region is CASSRRLAEYEQYF. The DNA for the CDR3 is TGTGCCAGTAGTCGACGACTAGCGGAGTACGAGCAGTACTTC.

This chain links TRBV7-8 with TRBJ2-7, with 7 bases matching TRBD1. The CDR3 is made up of 16 amino acids. The V segment lost 0 bases and the J segment 2 bases; nucleotides outside the gene matches: 7. CDR1 and CDR2 from the germline V gene are SGHVS and FQNEAQ. The CDR3 sequence: CASSLADGTVPYEQYF. The CDR3, as DNA: TGTGCCAGCAGCTTAGCTGATGGGACAGTACCCTACGAGCAGTACTTC.

This chain joins TRBV15 and TRBJ1-2; D not certain. CDR1 LNHNV and CDR2 YYDKDF come from the germline V gene (reference sequence). The CDR3 totals 15 residues. Trimming took off 0 bases at V and 5 bases at J, with 13 bases between the two ends. The CDR3 spells CATSRDQANRYGYTF. The CDR3 DNA sequence: TGTGCCACCAGCAGAGATCAGGCCAATAGGTATGGCTACACCTTC.

The chain joins TRBV24-1 to TRBJ2-2; 8 bases are a match to TRBD1. This CDR3 comprises 17 residues. Unmatched junction bases numbered 11, after V lost 5 bases and J lost 4 bases. The V gene's germline CDR1 is KGHDR and CDR2 SFDVKD. The CDR3 DNA sequence: TGTGCCACCAGTGGCTACTCCGGGACAGGTGGCACCGGGGAGCTGTTTTTT. Its protein product is CATSGYSGTGGTGELFF.

V gene TRBV4-1 combines with J gene TRBJ1-1; TRBD1 matches at 8 bases. Germline V gene lookup returns CDR1 MGHRA and CDR2 YSYEKL. Unmatched junction bases numbered 9, after V lost 4 bases and J lost 8 bases. CDR3 length equals 14 residues. The CDR3 DNA follows: TGCGCCAGCAGCCCGTCGCAACGGGACAGGGAAGCTTTCTTT. Protein sequence: CASSPSQRDREAFF.

V usage is TRBV6-5 and J usage is TRBJ1-4; unclear D gene. Germline CDR1 is MNHEY and CDR2 is SVGAGI. The CDR3 has 13 amino acids. Trimming took 2 bases from V and 13 from J, leaving 14 bases between them. The CDR3 here is CASSYGEDGRLFF. CDR3 bases: TGTGCCAGCAGTTACGGGGAGGATGGGAGACTGTTTTTT.

The rearrangement uses TRBV11-3 and TRBJ2-7; 11 positions agree with TRBD2. The CDR3 consists of 15 residues. V trimming: 1 base; J trimming: 2 bases; junction bases outside the gene matches: 1. Germline assignment: CDR1 SGHNT and CDR2 YENEEA. CDR3 sequence reads: CASSLGLAGTYEQYF. The CDR3 DNA reads as TGTGCCAGCAGCTTAGGACTAGCGGGAACCTACGAGCAGTACTTC.

The J gene is TRBJ1-6, the V gene TRBV19, with 12 nucleotides matching TRBD1. This CDR3 comprises 16 residues. The germline CDR1 and CDR2 sequences are LNHDA and SQIVND (reference sequence). V lost 7 bases to trimming and J lost 9 bases; unmatched junction nucleotides: 10. The CDR3 bases are TGTGCCAGTACCAGTTGGGGGACAGGGGGCCGTTCACCCCTCCACTTT. Translating it yields CASTSWGTGGRSPLHF.

The genes are TRBV5-5 and TRBJ2-5, with 14 bases aligning to TRBD2. The germline gives CDR1 SGHKS, CDR2 YYEKEE (reference sequence). Trimming at V came to 4 bases and at J to 5 bases, leaving 4 bases not matched to a gene. This CDR3 region has 15 residues. The CDR3 DNA is TGTGCCAGCAGCGAGGGGACTAGCGGGAGCGAGACCCAGTACTTC. Its translation is CASSEGTSGSETQYF. Full variable domain (missing parts from reference TRBV5-5 and TRBJ2-5): DAGVTQSPTHLIKTRGQQVTLRCSPISGHKSVSWYQQVLGQGPQFIFQYYEKEERGRGNFPDRFSARQFPNYSSELNVNALLLGDSALYLCASSEGTSGSETQYFGPGTRLLVL.

The chain is built from TRBV7-2 and TRBJ2-2; D may be TRBD2 (6 bases). V shed 2 bases and J shed 0 bases, with 13 bases lying between them. There are 17 residues in the CDR3. The V gene's germline CDR1 is SGHTA and CDR2 FQGNSA. Here the CDR3 DNA reads TGTGCCAGCAGCTTAAGGGCTAGCGCGGCGAACACCGGGGAGCTGTTTTTT. Its protein product is CASSLRASAANTGELFF.

The chain combines TRBV6-4 with TRBJ1-2; no definite D call. This CDR3 comprises 15 residues. Germline lookup yields CDR1 MRHNA and CDR2 SNTAGT. Trimming pared 5 bases from V and 7 bases from J, leaving 20 bases between. In nucleotides, the CDR3 is TGTGCCAGCAGTTTAGAACGGGGAGGTGATTCTGGCTACACCTTC. This sequence encodes CASSLERGGDSGYTF.